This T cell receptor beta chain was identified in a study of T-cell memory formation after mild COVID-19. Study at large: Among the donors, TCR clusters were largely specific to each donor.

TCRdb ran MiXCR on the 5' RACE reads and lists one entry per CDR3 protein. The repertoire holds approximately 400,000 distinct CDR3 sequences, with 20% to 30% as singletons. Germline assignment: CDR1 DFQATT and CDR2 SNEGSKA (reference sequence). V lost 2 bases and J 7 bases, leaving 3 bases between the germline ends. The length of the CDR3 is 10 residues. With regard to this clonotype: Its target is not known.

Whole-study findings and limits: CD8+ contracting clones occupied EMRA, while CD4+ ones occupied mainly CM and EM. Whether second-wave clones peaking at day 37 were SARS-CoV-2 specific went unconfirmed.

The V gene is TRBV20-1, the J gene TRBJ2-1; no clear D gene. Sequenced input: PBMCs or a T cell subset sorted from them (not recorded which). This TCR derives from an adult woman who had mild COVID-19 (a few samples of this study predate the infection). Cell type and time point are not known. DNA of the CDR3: TGCAGTGCTAGATGGAATGAGCAGTTCTTC. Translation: CSARWNEQFF.